The 29 T cell receptor beta chains in this list originate from one sample, sequenced in a study of cytomegalovirus exposure and HLA in healthy donors. A multiplex PCR was run with 60 Vbeta primers and 13 Jbeta primers. Only in-frame clones appear in the TCRdb table, and some are missing; sequencing was by immunoSEQ multiplex PCR. The data show 200,000 to 250,000 clones, with about 83% seen just once and 1% to 1.5% held by the top ten. Sequencing was done on a sample of PBMCs. The origin of the receptors is a human donor in good health.

This chain links TRBV10-2 with TRBJ1-1; D ambiguous. The CDR3 has 14 amino acids. Trimming cost V 3 bases and J 0 bases, with 8 bases left between them. In germline, CDR1 is WSHSY, CDR2 SAAADI. DNA of the CDR3: TGCGCCAGCAGTGACGGGGTGATGAACACTGAAGCTTTCTTT. Translation: CASSDGVMNTEAFF.

The CDR3 loop reads CASSQVSGTEEFGQYF. In DNA form, the CDR3 reads TGTGCCAGCAGCCAAGTATCTGGGACAGAAGAGTTCGGGCAGTACTTC. This sequence joins TRBV4-2 and TRBJ2-7; 7 positions match TRBD1. The CDR3 is made up of 16 amino acids. Germline loops: CDR1 LGHNA, CDR2 YNFKEQ. The V segment lost 1 base and the J segment 9 bases; nucleotides outside the gene matches: 15.

The V call is TRBV2, the J call TRBJ2-7; no clear D gene. The V end was cut by 4 bases, the J end by 3 bases, with 4 bases between. The CDR3 spans 11 residues. The germline V gene encodes CDR1 SNHLY and CDR2 FYNNEI. CDR3 sequence: CASSGYYEQYF. The DNA of the CDR3 is TGTGCCAGCAGTGGCTACTACGAGCAGTACTTC.

The chain joins TRBV2 to TRBJ1-1, with 7 bases fitting TRBD1. The V gene's germline CDR1 is SNHLY and CDR2 FYNNEI. Germline trimming cut 6 bases from V and 1 base from J; bases unmatched to any gene: 8. The CDR3 loop spans 15 amino acids. CDR3 amino acids: CASRVTGQKNTEAFF. CDR3 bases: TGTGCCAGCAGGGTAACGGGACAGAAGAACACTGAAGCTTTCTTT.

This chain uses TRBV5-1 with TRBJ1-2, with 10 bases that match TRBD1. V lost 6 bases, J lost 4 bases, and 6 bases stayed unmatched. The CDR3 covers 14 residues. CDR1 SGHRS and CDR2 YFSETQ come from the germline V gene. The CDR3 DNA is TGCGCCAGCACTCCGGGACAGGGGATCTATGGCTACACCTTC. Protein: CASTPGQGIYGYTF.

With respect to this clone: The junction differs from germline at one of its ends, possibly a read error. The gene calls are TRBV7-9 and TRBJ2-2; 9 bases are shared with TRBD2. The length of the CDR3 is 16 residues. Germline assignment: CDR1 SEHNR and CDR2 FQNEAQ (reference sequence). The CDR3 sequence is CSSSLRLAGMTGELFF. The CDR3 DNA is TGTTCCAGCAGCTTACGCCTAGCGGGAATGACCGGGGAGCTGTTTTTT.

The V and J genes are TRBV19 and TRBJ2-2, with 7 bases identical to TRBD1. The germline gives CDR1 LNHDA, CDR2 SQIVND (reference sequence). The junction had 2 bases not matched to a gene; V was cut back by 8 bases and J by 2 bases. The CDR3 has 13 residues. The CDR3 loop is CASWDSNTGELFF. In DNA form, the CDR3 reads TGTGCCAGTTGGGACAGCAACACCGGGGAGCTGTTTTTT. Full variable domain (rest looked up from reference TRBV19 and TRBJ2-2): DGGITQSPKYLFRKEGQNVTLSCEQNLNHDAMYWYRQDPGQGLRLIYYSQIVNDFQKGDIAEGYSVSREKKESFPLTVTSAQKNPTAFYLCASWDSNTGELFFGEGSRLTVL.

V gene TRBV7-9 combines with J gene TRBJ1-2; 7 bases agree with TRBD1. V shed 5 bases, J shed 6 bases, and the junction held 9 bases outside the gene matches. This CDR3 is 14 amino acids long. Germline loops: CDR1 SEHNR, CDR2 FQNEAQ (reference sequence). CDR3 in DNA: TGTGCCAGCAGCCCAGGGGGGACCTTAGATGGCTACACCTTC. Encoded protein: CASSPGGTLDGYTF.

The chain combines TRBV7-8 with TRBJ2-1, with 9 bases fitting TRBD2. This CDR3 is built from 16 residues. Germline trimming cut 1 base from V and 4 bases from J; bases unmatched to any gene: 5. The germline CDR1 and CDR2 sequences are SGHVS and FQNEAQ. CDR3 loop: CASSLVGSGSYNEQFF. CDR3 coding DNA: TGTGCCAGCAGCTTAGTTGGTAGCGGGAGTTACAATGAGCAGTTCTTC. Combining the CDR3 with reference TRBV7-8 and TRBJ2-1 gives the whole variable domain GAGVSQSPRYKVAKRGQDVALRCDPISGHVSLFWYQQALGQGPEFLTYFQNEAQLDKSGLPSDRFFAERPEGSVSTLKIQRTQQEDSAVYLCASSLVGSGSYNEQFFGPGTRLTVL.

The V and J genes are TRBV5-6 and TRBJ2-3; D not certain. This CDR3 region has 15 residues. Looked up from germline, CDR1 is SGHDT and CDR2 is YYEEEE. Trimming stripped 4 bases from V and 2 bases from J, with 14 bases between. CDR3 in amino acids: CASSDEESYTDTQYF. CDR3 nucleotide sequence: TGTGCCAGCAGCGACGAGGAATCGTACACAGATACGCAGTATTTT.

This clone occurred once. This sequence joins TRBV5-1 and TRBJ2-7; the match to TRBD2 covers 8 bases. Germline loops: CDR1 SGHRS, CDR2 YFSETQ. J lost 2 bases, V lost 7 bases, and 5 bases had no gene match. The CDR3 is made up of 13 amino acids. CDR3 loop: CASPGSGAYEQYF. The CDR3 region has the DNA TGCGCCAGCCCTGGTAGCGGGGCCTACGAGCAGTACTTC.

The rearrangement links TRBV4-2 to TRBJ2-5; 12 bases align to TRBD2. The CDR3 consists of 17 residues. Trimming removed 1 base from V and 2 bases from J; junction bases left unmatched: 5. From germline, CDR1 is LGHNA and CDR2 YNFKEQ. CDR3 sequence: CASSQGRLAGGQETQYF. In DNA, the CDR3 is TGTGCCAGCAGCCAAGGCAGGCTAGCGGGAGGGCAAGAGACCCAGTACTTC.

The V and J genes are TRBV19 and TRBJ1-2, with 8 nucleotides matching TRBD1. Trimming at V came to 6 bases and at J to 7 bases, leaving 16 bases not matched to a gene. The CDR3 is made up of 16 amino acids. Germline loops: CDR1 LNHDA, CDR2 SQIVND (reference sequence). The CDR3: CASSRLPGDRGSGYTF. In nucleotides, the CDR3 is TGTGCCAGTAGCAGATTACCGGGAGACAGGGGAAGTGGCTACACCTTC.

The chain recombines TRBV7-3 with TRBJ1-2, with D uncertain. V was clipped by 2 bases and J by 7 bases, with 11 bases between them. The germline V gene encodes CDR1 SGHTA and CDR2 FQGTGA. The CDR3 totals 13 residues. In DNA, the CDR3 is TGTGCCAGCAGCTTATTGGGAGAAGGTGGCTACACCTTC. Protein sequence: CASSLLGEGGYTF.

The chain couples TRBV2 to TRBJ1-5; a weak D match, TRBD1 (5 bases). With 6 bases removed from V and 7 bases from J, the gap between germline ends came to 19 bases. The CDR3 is made up of 15 amino acids. CDR1 is SNHLY and CDR2 is FYNNEI in the germline V gene. CDR3 in amino acids: CASSETAGVRQPQHF. In DNA, the CDR3 is TGTGCCAGCAGCGAAACAGCGGGGGTTCGGCAGCCCCAGCATTTT.

The chain links TRBV6-1 to TRBJ2-5; 9 bases align to TRBD1. The CDR3 is made up of 14 amino acids. V was pared by 8 bases and J by 5 bases, with 9 bases of the junction left unmatched. Germline assignment: CDR1 MNHNS and CDR2 SASEGT. The CDR3 is CASWGQGFSETQYF. The CDR3 region has the DNA TGTGCCAGCTGGGGACAGGGATTCTCTGAGACCCAGTACTTC.

This rearrangement joins TRBV18 to TRBJ2-1, with 10 bases that match TRBD2. The CDR3 runs 17 residues. The germline V gene has CDR1 KGHSH and CDR2 LQKENI. V lost 3 bases, J lost 6 bases, and 11 bases stayed unmatched. CDR3 residues: CASSPQGRIAGGNEQFF. DNA of the CDR3: TGTGCCAGCTCACCCCAAGGTAGAATAGCGGGAGGCAATGAGCAGTTCTTC.

To note about this clone: Different DNA sequences within this sample yield the same CDR3. The V gene is TRBV5-4, the J gene TRBJ1-2; D gene unclear. CDR3 size: 14 residues. Trimming took off 4 bases at V and 3 bases at J, with 13 bases between the two ends. Germline V gene sequence: CDR1 SGHNT, CDR2 YYREEE (reference sequence). CDR3 region: CASSLGAVHYGYTF. The DNA for the CDR3 is TGTGCCAGCAGCCTGGGCGCCGTTCACTATGGCTACACCTTC.

This sequence joins TRBV5-4 and TRBJ2-7; D possibly corresponds to TRBD1 (5 bases). The germline gives CDR1 SGHNT, CDR2 YYREEE (reference sequence). CDR3 length: 13 amino acids. V lost 4 bases to trimming and J lost 4 bases, with 12 bases between them. CDR3 amino acids: CASSLDRGYEQYF. In nucleotides, the CDR3 is TGTGCCAGCAGCCTCGATAGGGGATACGAGCAGTACTTC.

The chain couples TRBV7-2 to TRBJ2-7, with D perhaps TRBD1 (6 bases). The CDR3 is 14 residues long. Germline-derived CDR1 and CDR2 are SGHTA and FQGNSA. The V gene lost 4 bases and the J gene lost 2 bases, with 12 bases spanning the gap. The CDR3 nucleotides read TGTGCCAGCAGCTCCAGACAGGAGGCCTACGAGCAGTACTTC. Protein sequence: CASSSRQEAYEQYF.

V is TRBV10-1 and J is TRBJ2-5; D may be TRBD2 (5 bases). The ends were cut back, 4 bases at V and 7 bases at J, with 19 bases in the middle. CDR1 WNHNN and CDR2 SYGVQD come from the germline V gene (reference sequence). The length of the CDR3 is 15 residues. The CDR3 loop reads CASSGTSDTAGTQYF. As DNA, the CDR3 is TGCGCCAGCAGTGGGACCTCCGACACCGCGGGGACCCAGTACTTC.

This rearrangement joins TRBV11-2 to TRBJ2-5, with unresolved D. The CDR3 covers 12 residues. Germline CDR1 is SGHAT and CDR2 is FQNNGV. V was shortened by 6 bases and J by 1 base, with 6 bases between the two germline ends. The CDR3 DNA follows: TGTGCCAGCAGGAGCGTCCAAGAGACCCAGTACTTC. Translation: CASRSVQETQYF.

The V gene is TRBV9, the J gene TRBJ2-3, with a weak D call TRBD1 (6 bases). The V gene's germline CDR1 is SGDLS and CDR2 YYNGEE. CDR3 length: 17 amino acids. V lost 3 bases and J lost 1, with 18 bases in between. CDR3 sequence: CASSEAPQGRGTDTQYF. Written as DNA, the CDR3 is TGTGCCAGCAGCGAGGCTCCACAGGGACGGGGCACAGATACGCAGTATTTT.

The V gene is TRBV7-9, the J gene TRBJ2-3, with D possibly being TRBD2 (5 bases). The CDR3 totals 17 residues. CDR1 is SEHNR, CDR2 FQNEAQ, per germline (reference sequence). V was shortened by 2 bases and J by 1 base, with 16 bases between the two germline ends. In DNA form, the CDR3 reads TGTGCCAGCAGCTTATCTGACGGAGGACCCGGCACAGATACGCAGTATTTT. The encoded protein is CASSLSDGGPGTDTQYF.

This clone has only one observation. The gene calls are TRBV7-2 and TRBJ1-1; D not certain. Germline loops: CDR1 SGHTA, CDR2 FQGNSA. V was clipped by 3 bases and J by 6 bases, with 14 bases between them. The CDR3 has 14 residues. The DNA of the CDR3 is TGTGCCAGCAGCTTCTCCCGGGGTAGGTCTGAAGCTTTCTTT. This codes for CASSFSRGRSEAFF.

This clone was observed a single time. V usage is TRBV30 and J usage is TRBJ1-5; D is unresolved. Trimming shortened V by 2 bases and J by 5 bases, and 10 bases separated the two germline ends. Per the germline V gene, CDR1 is GTSNPN and CDR2 is SVGIG (reference sequence). CDR3 length: 13 residues. The CDR3 sequence is CAWSSLSHQPQHF. Here the CDR3 DNA reads TGTGCCTGGAGTTCCCTTTCCCATCAGCCCCAGCATTTT.

The chain couples TRBV7-3 to TRBJ2-1; D is uncertain. This CDR3 region has 14 residues. Trimming left V 5 bases short and J 4 bases short, with 12 bases between. Germline assignment: CDR1 SGHTA and CDR2 FQGTGA. As DNA, the CDR3 is TGTGCCAGCAGCCTCTTCGGTGAATACAATGAGCAGTTCTTC. Its protein product is CASSLFGEYNEQFF.

The chain uses TRBV7-2 and TRBJ2-5; perhaps TRBD1 as D (5 bases). The end of the DNA is better explained by TRBJ2-7, so the J call may be wrong. Germline loops: CDR1 SGHTA, CDR2 FQGNSA. The CDR3 loop spans 15 amino acids. CDR3 in amino acids: CASSLGWQGTYEQYF. The CDR3 DNA sequence: TGTGCCAGCAGCCTGGGGTGGCAGGGAACCTACGAGCAGTACTTC.

CDR3 bases: TGTGCCAGCAGCTTGCGGGAGGAGCGTATTGAAGCTTTCTTT. Amino acid sequence: CASSLREERIEAFF. This chain connects TRBV5-4 to TRBJ1-1, with unresolved D. The germline V gene has CDR1 SGHNT and CDR2 YYREEE (reference sequence). This CDR3 contains 14 residues. V was pared by 1 base and J by 7 bases, with 14 bases between. Looking up the rest from reference TRBV5-4 and TRBJ1-1 gives the full variable domain: ETGVTQSPTHLIKTRGQQVTLRCSSQSGHNTVSWYQQALGQGPQFIFQYYREEENGRGNFPPRFSGLQFPNYSSELNVNALELDDSALYLCASSLREERIEAFFGQGTRLTVV.